A selection of T cell receptor beta chains follows, all from one sample in a study of T cells in Graves' hyperthyroidism and ophthalmopathy. Each CDR3 protein gets one entry after TCRdb re-called the multiplex PCR reads with MiXCR. The data hold more than 500,000 distinct CDR3 sequences, with around 46% observed a single time. The sequenced material came from peripheral blood or thyroid tissue (not recorded which). The source of these receptors is an adult woman with Graves' disease, either hyperthyroidism or ophthalmopathy (not recorded which). CDR3s include the opening cysteine and the closing phenylalanine or tryptophan.

length	V	J	CDR3
14	TRBV7-8	TRBJ1-1	CASSLGGQGAEAFF
15	TRBV20-1	TRBJ2-2	CSASNPGLDTGELFF
14	TRBV29-1	TRBJ2-7	CSVETGSFSYEQYF
15	TRBV7-3	TRBJ2-1	CASSPQRATYNEQFF
15	TRBV7-8	TRBJ1-2	CASSLEQGTYYGYTF
13	TRBV30	TRBJ1-5	CAWTGRTDQPQHF
15	TRBV7-9	TRBJ1-3	CASSTGQNSGNTIYF
10	TRBV5-1	TRBJ1-1	CASSLEGQGF
17	TRBV19	TRBJ2-2	CASSPLQGQTNTGELFF
16	TRBV25-1	TRBJ1-4	CASLVRRDRVREKLFF
16	TRBV19	TRBJ1-5	CASSIERGRSNQPQHF
14	TRBV7-9	TRBJ2-5	CASSDRDRQETQYF
17	TRBV7-9	TRBJ1-1	CASSYGTGADMNTEAFF
14	TRBV7-2	TRBJ2-7	CATRPGLASHEQYF
12	TRBV30	TRBJ2-7	CAWSDTNYEQYF
14	TRBV10-3	TRBJ2-7	CAISPGLAGIEQYF
15	TRBV10-3	TRBJ2-7	CAIGGQGGQPYEQYF
12	TRBV12-3/TRBV12-4	TRBJ1-1	CASSFRGVAAFF
16	TRBV7-2	TRBJ2-5	CASSSRTSRRDETQYF
17	TRBV20-1	TRBJ2-5	CSAKPSGTETIGETQYF
14	TRBV10-3	TRBJ1-1	CASRGYRGNTEAFF
17	TRBV11-2	TRBJ2-6	CASSPANLWEGWQTLTF
13	TRBV6-4	TRBJ2-3	CASSGLATDTQYF
18	TRBV19	TRBJ2-6	CASSIPTGMNYGANVLTF
14	TRBV6-2/TRBV6-3	TRBJ1-5	CASSQGRFNQPQHF
17	TRBV4-1	TRBJ1-4	CASSQVGQFATNEKLFF
15	TRBV7-9	TRBJ2-5	CASSLGWRAQETQYF